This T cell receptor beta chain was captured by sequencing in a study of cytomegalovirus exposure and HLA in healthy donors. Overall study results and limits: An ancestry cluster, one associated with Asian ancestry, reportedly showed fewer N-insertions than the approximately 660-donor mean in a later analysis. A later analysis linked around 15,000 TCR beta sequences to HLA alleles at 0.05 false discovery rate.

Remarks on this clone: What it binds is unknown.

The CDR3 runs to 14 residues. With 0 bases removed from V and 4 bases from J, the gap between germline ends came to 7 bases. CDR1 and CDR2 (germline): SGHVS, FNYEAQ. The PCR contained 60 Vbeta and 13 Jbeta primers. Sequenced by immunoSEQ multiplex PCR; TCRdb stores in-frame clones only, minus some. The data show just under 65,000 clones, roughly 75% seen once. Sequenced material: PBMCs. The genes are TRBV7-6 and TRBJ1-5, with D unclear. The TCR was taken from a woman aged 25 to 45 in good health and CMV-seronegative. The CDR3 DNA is TGTGCCAGCAGCTTAGCGGCGGGTAATCAGCCCCAGCATTTT. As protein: CASSLAAGNQPQHF.